The 27 T cell receptor beta chains given below trace back to one sample, sequenced in a study of shared T cell receptors in the human thymus. Using immunoSEQ multiplex PCR, the repertoire was profiled, and TCRdb retains in-frame clones only, with some absent. The sample has hundreds of thousands of clones, 87% seen once. The same sample was also used in a study of human thymus T cells.

Sequencing was done on a sample of thymocytes. These receptors all come from a boy in the first two years of life with a congenital heart defect.

The gene calls are TRBV14 and TRBJ2-5; D is possibly TRBD2 (5 bases). Germline V lookup: CDR1 SGHDN, CDR2 FVKESK. V was pared by 1 base and J by 3 bases, with 9 bases between. The CDR3 covers 14 residues. The CDR3 loop is CASSQARGEETQYF. The CDR3 nucleotides are TGTGCCAGCAGCCAAGCCCGGGGAGAAGAGACCCAGTACTTC.

The count of this clone is one. V is TRBV27 and J is TRBJ1-6; D may be TRBD1 (6 bases). This CDR3 has 15 amino acids. V shed 3 bases and J shed 5 bases, with 11 bases lying between them. Germline CDR1 MNHEY, CDR2 SMNVEV (reference sequence). The CDR3 nucleotides are TGTGCCAGCAGTTTGTGGGGGCCCCATAATTCACCCCTCCACTTT. As protein: CASSLWGPHNSPLHF.

The chain has TRBV6-6 and TRBJ1-1, with 8 bases identical to TRBD1. This CDR3 has 15 amino acids. The junction had 8 bases not matched to a gene; V was cut back by 7 bases and J by 1 base. Per the germline V gene, CDR1 is MNHNY and CDR2 is SVGAGI (reference sequence). The CDR3 here is CASTYPDRENTEAFF. The CDR3 region has the DNA TGTGCCAGCACCTACCCGGACAGGGAGAACACTGAAGCTTTCTTT.

The chain employs TRBV28 and TRBJ2-7, with 8 bases identical to TRBD1. The V gene's germline CDR1 is MDHEN and CDR2 SYDVKM. The ends lost 2 bases at V and 3 bases at J; junction bases unmatched: 9. This CDR3 region has 16 residues. The CDR3 DNA reads as TGTGCCAGCAGTTTAGGAGCCCGGACAGGGTGCTACGAGCAGTACTTC. It yields the protein CASSLGARTGCYEQYF.

The chain employs TRBV5-1 and TRBJ2-7; 8 bases align to TRBD2. The CDR3 sequence is 15 residues long. Germline trimming cut 1 base from V and 2 bases from J; bases unmatched to any gene: 5. The germline V gene encodes CDR1 SGHRS and CDR2 YFSETQ. This chain's CDR3 is CASSLLGRGAYEQYF. The DNA of the CDR3 is TGCGCCAGCAGCTTGCTGGGGCGGGGGGCCTACGAGCAGTACTTC. The whole variable domain, filled in from reference TRBV5-1 and TRBJ2-7, reads KAGVTQTPRYLIKTRGQQVTLSCSPISGHRSVSWYQQTPGQGLQFLFEYFSETQRNKGNFPGRFSGRQFSNSRSEMNVSTLELGDSALYLCASSLLGRGAYEQYFGPGTRLTVT.

This clone was seen once. The genes are TRBV27 and TRBJ2-1; no clear D. CDR1 is MNHEY, CDR2 SMNVEV, per germline (reference sequence). The CDR3 is made up of 13 amino acids. The V end was cut by 9 bases, the J end by 0 bases, with 9 bases between. CDR3 sequence (DNA): TGTGCCAGGGTCGCTAGCTCCTACAATGAGCAGTTCTTC. Protein: CARVASSYNEQFF.

The chain couples TRBV4-3 to TRBJ2-7, with TRBD1 matching over 8 bases. V lost 1 base, J lost 6 bases, and 8 bases stayed unmatched. The V gene's germline CDR1 is LGHNA and CDR2 YSLEER. This CDR3 region has 15 residues. The CDR3 loop reads CASSQAQGAQPEQYF. Here the CDR3 DNA reads TGCGCCAGCAGCCAAGCTCAGGGGGCGCAACCCGAGCAGTACTTC.

The CDR3 protein is CASSHPRGLNARTGELFF. DNA of the CDR3: TGTGCCAGCAGCCATCCCAGGGGGCTCAACGCAAGAACCGGGGAGCTGTTTTTT. The chain has TRBV9 and TRBJ2-2, with 8 bases identical to TRBD1. This CDR3 contains 18 residues. Trimming at V came to 4 bases and at J to 5 bases, leaving 16 bases not matched to a gene. The V gene's germline CDR1 is SGDLS and CDR2 YYNGEE.

The chain uses TRBV5-1 and TRBJ2-7, with 12 bases fitting TRBD1. V was clipped by 0 bases and J by 2 bases; unmatched bases: 3. This CDR3 is built from 16 residues. Germline loops: CDR1 SGHRS, CDR2 YFSETQ. The CDR3 is CASSLGDRGRAYEQYF. The CDR3 coding sequence is TGCGCCAGCAGCTTGGGGGACAGGGGGCGAGCCTACGAGCAGTACTTC.

The V and J genes are TRBV29-1 and TRBJ1-1, with 7 bases matching TRBD1. This CDR3 region has 15 residues. Germline V gene sequence: CDR1 SQVTM, CDR2 ANQGSEA. The ends lost 4 bases at V and 6 bases at J; junction bases unmatched: 14. The CDR3 region is CSVGLKQGRGPEAFF. Here the CDR3 DNA reads TGCAGCGTTGGTCTTAAACAGGGGAGAGGGCCTGAAGCTTTCTTT.

This chain connects TRBV5-6 to TRBJ2-3; 8 nucleotides align to TRBD1. The V and J ends lost 0 bases and 6 bases, in that order; junction bases with no gene match: 9. Germline assignment: CDR1 SGHDT and CDR2 YYEEEE. The CDR3 runs to 16 residues. The CDR3: CASSLVVSGGADTQYF. For the CDR3, the DNA is TGTGCCAGCAGCTTGGTCGTGTCAGGGGGCGCGGATACGCAGTATTTT.

The rearrangement uses TRBV7-2 and TRBJ2-3, with TRBD2 matching over 8 bases. Germline CDR1 and CDR2: SGHTA and FQGNSA. J was trimmed by 4 bases and V by 2 bases; bases with no gene match: 8. The CDR3 has 16 residues. CDR3 DNA: TGTGCCAGCAGCTTATTAGGGACTAGTGCAGCAGATACGCAGTATTTT. Encoded protein: CASSLLGTSAADTQYF.

The V gene is TRBV7-9, the J gene TRBJ2-7; possibly TRBD1 for D (5 bases). Germline V CDR1 and CDR2: SEHNR, FQNEAQ (reference sequence). With 5 bases removed from V and 0 bases from J, the gap between germline ends came to 20 bases. There are 17 residues in the CDR3. The CDR3: CASSPDTIVDFSYEQYF. DNA for the CDR3: TGTGCCAGCAGCCCGGACACGATCGTTGACTTCTCCTACGAGCAGTACTTC. The full variable domain, its missing parts supplied by reference TRBV7-9 and TRBJ2-7, is DTGVSQNPRHKITKRGQNVTFRCDPISEHNRLYWYRQTLGQGPEFLTYFQNEAQLEKSRLLSDRFSAERPKGSFSTLEIQRTEQGDSAMYLCASSPDTIVDFSYEQYFGPGTRLTVT.

The chain uses TRBV27 and TRBJ2-7; weak D call: TRBD2 (7 bases). V was cut by 7 bases and J by 0 bases, with 10 bases left in between. The CDR3 contains 13 residues. CDR1 is MNHEY and CDR2 is SMNVEV in the germline V gene (reference sequence). The CDR3 is CASKGGVSYEQYF. Here the CDR3 DNA reads TGTGCCAGCAAGGGGGGGGTCTCCTACGAGCAGTACTTC.

The genes are TRBV7-9 and TRBJ2-7, with 13 nucleotides matching TRBD2. V shed 2 bases and J 0 bases; nucleotides not matched to a gene: 7. CDR1 is SEHNR and CDR2 is FQNEAQ in the germline V gene (reference sequence). This CDR3 has 18 amino acids. CDR3 sequence (DNA): TGTGCCAGCAGCTTAAGACTAGCGGGAGGACGGCCCTCCTACGAGCAGTACTTC. This sequence encodes CASSLRLAGGRPSYEQYF.

This clone showed up just a few times. The genes are TRBV11-2 and TRBJ1-5; 9 positions agree with TRBD1. In germline, CDR1 is SGHAT, CDR2 FQNNGV. The CDR3 totals 15 residues. With 5 bases clipped from V and 0 bases from J, the junction kept 2 bases outside the gene matches. The CDR3 region is CASSEQGASNQPQHF. In DNA, the CDR3 is TGTGCCAGCAGCGAACAGGGGGCTAGCAATCAGCCCCAGCATTTT.

This chain joins TRBV5-6 and TRBJ2-1; D is perhaps TRBD1 (7 bases). The CDR3 is made up of 15 amino acids. V lost 5 bases and J 2 bases, leaving 14 bases between the germline ends. The germline V gene encodes CDR1 SGHDT and CDR2 YYEEEE. CDR3 DNA: TGTGCCAGCAGTGGAGGGGGCTTGCCCTACAATGAGCAGTTCTTC. It codes for CASSGGGLPYNEQFF.

The chain joins TRBV6-5 to TRBJ1-2; 7 bases are shared with TRBD1. The CDR3 runs 13 residues. Germline-derived CDR1 and CDR2 are MNHEY and SVGAGI. The V gene end was trimmed by 2 bases and the J gene end by 8 bases; junction bases not matched to a gene: 5. DNA of the CDR3: TGTGCCAGCAGTTACCGGACAGGAAGGGGCTACACCTTC. It specifies CASSYRTGRGYTF.

A few counts support this clone. The V gene is TRBV18, the J gene TRBJ2-6, with a possible D match to TRBD1 (5 bases). This CDR3 spans 21 amino acids. Germline V gene data show CDR1 as KGHSH and CDR2 as LQKENI. V shed 1 base and J shed 0 bases, with 22 bases lying between them. This CDR3 is CASSPRPRVCQTYSGANVLTF. In nucleotides, the CDR3 is TGTGCCAGCTCACCACGTCCCAGGGTATGTCAAACTTACTCTGGGGCCAACGTCCTGACTTTC.

The rearrangement uses TRBV28 and TRBJ1-1, with D uncertain. The CDR3 spans 15 residues. CDR1 and CDR2 (germline): MDHEN, SYDVKM. The V and J ends lost 6 bases and 5 bases respectively, with 19 bases between them. The CDR3 region is CASSSRRGGSTEAFF. In DNA, the CDR3 is TGTGCCAGCAGCTCTCGTCGGGGAGGTAGTACTGAAGCTTTCTTT.

The chain uses TRBV2 and TRBJ2-2; 7 bases are shared with TRBD1. Trimming cost V 10 bases and J 3 bases; bases outside gene matches: 8. Germline lookup yields CDR1 SNHLY and CDR2 FYNNEI. The CDR3 is 14 residues long. In nucleotides, the CDR3 is TGTGCCACATCAGGGGGAGCGGACACCGGGGAGCTGTTTTTT. Its protein is CATSGGADTGELFF. Complete variable domain (other parts from reference TRBV2 and TRBJ2-2): EPEVTQTPSHQVTQMGQEVILRCVPISNHLYFYWYRQILGQKVEFLVSFYNNEISEKSEIFDDQFSVERPDGSNFTLKIRSTKLEDSAMYFCATSGGADTGELFFGEGSRLTVL.

The V call is TRBV10-1, the J call TRBJ2-5, with 11 bases aligning to TRBD2. V gave up 1 base and J gave up 9 bases; unmatched junction bases: 10. The CDR3 extends over 16 amino acids. CDR1 is WNHNN, CDR2 SYGVQD, per germline (reference sequence). Here the CDR3 reads CASSELAGGPSLAQYF. The CDR3 DNA reads TGCGCCAGCAGTGAGTTAGCGGGAGGGCCGTCGCTGGCCCAGTACTTC.

The chain uses TRBV27 and TRBJ1-5; unclear D gene. V lost 6 bases, J lost 3 bases, and 12 bases lay in between. Germline values: CDR1 MNHEY, CDR2 SMNVEV (reference sequence). The CDR3 spans 14 residues. CDR3 amino acids: CASSSGSINQPQHF. The CDR3, as DNA: TGTGCCAGCAGCTCCGGGTCCATCAATCAGCCCCAGCATTTT.

The chain recombines TRBV14 with TRBJ2-2; TRBD2 might be the D (5 bases). This CDR3 spans 15 amino acids. In germline, CDR1 is SGHDN, CDR2 FVKESK. Trimming removed 6 bases from V and 5 bases from J, with 16 bases in between. The CDR3 DNA reads as TGTGCCAGCAGGCTTCGGGGTCGAACGACCGGGGAGCTGTTTTTT. Translation: CASRLRGRTTGELFF.

V usage is TRBV7-2 and J usage is TRBJ2-7; TRBD2 matches 7 bases. Unmatched junction bases numbered 20, after V lost 5 bases and J lost 4 bases. Looked up from germline, CDR1 is SGHTA and CDR2 is FQGNSA. The CDR3 runs to 18 residues. The CDR3 nucleotides are TGTGCCAGCAGCCAATCTTGGACTCGTTTGGGGGAGGGTTACGAGCAGTACTTC. Its translation is CASSQSWTRLGEGYEQYF.

This sequence joins TRBV9 and TRBJ1-1; 7 bases line up with TRBD1. The V and J ends lost 3 bases and 4 bases, in that order; junction bases with no gene match: 9. This CDR3 comprises 15 residues. Germline V lookup: CDR1 SGDLS, CDR2 YYNGEE. The CDR3 loop reads CASSATGTAITEAFF. The CDR3 region has the DNA TGTGCCAGCAGCGCTACCGGGACAGCAATCACTGAAGCTTTCTTT. The full variable domain, its missing parts supplied by reference TRBV9 and TRBJ1-1, is DSGVTQTPKHLITATGQRVTLRCSPRSGDLSVYWYQQSLDQGLQFLIQYYNGEERAKGNILERFSAQQFPDLHSELNLSSLELGDSALYFCASSATGTAITEAFFGQGTRLTVV.

A remark on this clone: Additional DNA sequences in this sample encode the identical CDR3. The chain joins TRBV6-1 to TRBJ1-6; TRBD1 matches 9 bases. The CDR3 consists of 14 residues. Unmatched junction bases numbered 6, after V lost 7 bases and J lost 8 bases. The germline V gene encodes CDR1 MNHNS and CDR2 SASEGT. Here the CDR3 DNA reads TGTGCCAGCACTGGGACAGGGTCGGATTCACCCCTCCACTTT. The encoded protein is CASTGTGSDSPLHF.